The TCR beta chain under discussion was sequenced for a study of blood T cell repertoires in COVID-19. Data came from immunoSEQ multiplex PCR; TCRdb stores just in-frame clones and leaves some out. The table records some 160,000 clones, approximately 82% of them present only once. This CDR3 contains 16 residues. V dropped 4 bases and J dropped 5; count of bases not matched to a gene: 7. Germline values: CDR1 SGHRS, CDR2 YFSETQ. The receptor was isolated from a woman in her 70s who had recovered from COVID-19. Source material: peripheral blood. The chain employs TRBV5-1 and TRBJ2-2, with TRBD2 identical over 11 bases. CDR3 nucleotide sequence: TGCGCCAGCAGCCCGCGACTAGCGGGACGGACCGGGGAGCTGTTTTTT. This encodes CASSPRLAGRTGELFF. The variable domain in full, with the rest retrieved from reference TRBV5-1 and TRBJ2-2, is KAGVTQTPRYLIKTRGQQVTLSCSPISGHRSVSWYQQTPGQGLQFLFEYFSETQRNKGNFPGRFSGRQFSNSRSEMNVSTLELGDSALYLCASSPRLAGRTGELFFGEGSRLTVL.